The rows below give T cell receptor beta chains drawn from one sample of a study of Ad26.COV2.S vaccination and SARS-CoV-2 variants. The method was immunoSEQ multiplex PCR; TCRdb's version includes in-frame clones alone and lacks a portion of them. The table lists 250,000 or so clones, 70% to 90% of them singletons. The sample here was peripheral blood, taken in a trial of Ad26.COV2.S vaccine versus placebo. Every receptor here comes from a person between 18 and 65 years old who received the Ad26.COV2.S COVID-19 vaccine or a placebo. The CDR3 runs from the conserved cysteine through the conserved F or W. A D gene is named only where the DNA matches it firmly. Only some rows state a clone size, as once, few, many or a class for expanded clones.

.	TRBV18	TRBJ2-5	16	.	TGTGCCAGCTCACCAATACAGAGCGAGTACCAAGAGACCCAGTACTTC	CASSPIQSEYQETQYF
.	TRBV30	TRBJ2-1	11	few	TGTGCCTGGAGAACGGGGAAGGAGCAGTTCTTC	CAWRTGKEQFF
TRBD1	TRBV4-3	TRBJ1-5	16	.	TGCGCCAGCAGCCAAGAAAGACAGGGTCCTAATCAGCCCCAGCATTTT	CASSQERQGPNQPQHF
.	TRBV6-5	TRBJ2-3	14	.	TGTGCCAGCAGCCCGACTGATAAGGCAGATACGCAGTATTTT	CASSPTDKADTQYF
.	TRBV5-1	TRBJ2-5	13	.	TGCGCCAGCAGCTCCGAAGGCCAAGAGACCCAGTACTTC	CASSSEGQETQYF
.	TRBV19	TRBJ1-3	15	once	TGTGCCAGTAGTATTGGGCCAGGGACCGGAAACACCATATATTTT	CASSIGPGTGNTIYF
.	TRBV4-1	TRBJ1-4	16	.	TGCGCCAGCAACCCTACCTTACAGGGTAGGGATGAAAAACTGTTTTTT	CASNPTLQGRDEKLFF
.	TRBV19	TRBJ1-2	12	.	TGTGCCAGTAGTTCCCAGGGACTCGGCTACACCTTC	CASSSQGLGYTF
.	TRBV14	TRBJ2-3	15	.	TGTGCCAGCAGCCAAGGGTTTAGCGGCCCAGATACGCAGTATTTT	CASSQGFSGPDTQYF
TRBD2	TRBV5-1	TRBJ2-1	19	.	TGCGCCAGCAGCTCCCTACCAGCGGGAACCGCTTCTCGGGGCAATGAGCAGTTCTTC	CASSSLPAGTASRGNEQFF
.	TRBV6-5	TRBJ1-1	12	.	TGTGCCAGCAGTACCCCCGGCACTGAAGCTTTCTTT	CASSTPGTEAFF
TRBD2	TRBV5-1	TRBJ2-5	18	.	TGCGCCAGCAGCTTGGCCGGCGGGGGGGCGCCCACTCAAGAGACCCAGTACTTC	CASSLAGGGAPTQETQYF
.	TRBV11-1	TRBJ2-5	13	.	TGTGCCAGCCAGTTTGAGTGGCAAGAGACCCAGTACTTC	CASQFEWQETQYF
.	TRBV7-9	TRBJ2-4	15	.	TGTGCCAGCAGCTTTAACACTGCCGGAGGGGACATTCAGTACTTC	CASSFNTAGGDIQYF
.	TRBV6-5	TRBJ2-2	14	.	TGTGCCAGCAATACAGGGAAGAACACCGGGGAGCTGTTTTTT	CASNTGKNTGELFF
TRBD1	TRBV30	TRBJ1-1	12	once	TGTGCCTGGAGGGACAGGGTCACTGAAGCTTTCTTT	CAWRDRVTEAFF
.	TRBV9	TRBJ2-2	14	.	TGTGCCAGCAGCGTAGTGGGGGAAGCCGGGGAGCTGTTTTTT	CASSVVGEAGELFF
.	TRBV5-6	TRBJ2-7	12	.	TGTGCCAGCAGTCAGAGGGCCTACGAGCAGTACTTC	CASSQRAYEQYF
.	TRBV5-6	TRBJ1-1	15	.	TGTGCCAGCAGCTTTACCCCCGGTGCCAACACTGAAGCTTTCTTT	CASSFTPGANTEAFF
.	TRBV6-2/TRBV6-3	TRBJ2-7	14	.	TGTGCCAGTAGTCTGAACGGGGCCTCCTACGAGCAGTACTTC	CASSLNGASYEQYF
.	TRBV4-3	TRBJ2-3	15	.	TGCGCCAGCAGCCAAGATGGGGGAAGCGCCGATACGCAGTATTTT	CASSQDGGSADTQYF
TRBD2	TRBV7-9	TRBJ2-5	16	.	TGTGCCAGCAGCTTAGCGTGGACTAGCGACCAAGAGACCCAGTACTTC	CASSLAWTSDQETQYF
.	TRBV2	TRBJ2-5	11	.	TGTGCCAGCAGGGGGGAAGAGACCCAGTACTTC	CASRGEETQYF
.	TRBV9	TRBJ1-5	14	.	TGTGCCAGCAGCGTAGGGATGAGCAATCAGCCCCAGCATTTT	CASSVGMSNQPQHF
.	TRBV10-3	TRBJ1-2	11	.	TGTGCCATCAGTGGAGGCTATGGCTACACCTTC	CAISGGYGYTF
.	TRBV5-1	TRBJ1-2	15	.	TGCGCCAGCAGCTTGCGCTTGGGCGAAGGCTATGGCTACACCTTC	CASSLRLGEGYGYTF
.	TRBV3-1/TRBV3-2	TRBJ1-2	18	.	TGTGCCAGCAGCCAAGATGGGGGGGGGCCCTCGGCTAACTATGGCTACACCTTC	CASSQDGGGPSANYGYTF
TRBD1	TRBV7-3	TRBJ1-2	14	.	TGTGCCAGCAGCCGGGACAGTACTAACTATGGCTACACCTTC	CASSRDSTNYGYTF
.	TRBV4-1	TRBJ1-3	15	.	TGCGCCAGCAGCCAAGGTCGGGGCTTCGGAAACACCATATATTTT	CASSQGRGFGNTIYF